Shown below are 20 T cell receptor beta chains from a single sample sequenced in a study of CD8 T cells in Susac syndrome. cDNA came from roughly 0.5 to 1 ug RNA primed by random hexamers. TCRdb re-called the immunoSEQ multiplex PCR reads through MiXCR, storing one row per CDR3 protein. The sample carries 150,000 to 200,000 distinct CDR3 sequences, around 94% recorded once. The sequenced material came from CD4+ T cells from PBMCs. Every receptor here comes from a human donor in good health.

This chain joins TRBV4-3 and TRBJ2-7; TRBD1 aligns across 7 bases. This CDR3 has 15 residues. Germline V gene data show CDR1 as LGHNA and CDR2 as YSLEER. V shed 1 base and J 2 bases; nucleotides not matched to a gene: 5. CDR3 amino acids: CASSQGFQGAYEQYF. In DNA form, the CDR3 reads TGCGCCAGCAGCCAAGGTTTCCAGGGGGCCTACGAGCAGTACTTC.

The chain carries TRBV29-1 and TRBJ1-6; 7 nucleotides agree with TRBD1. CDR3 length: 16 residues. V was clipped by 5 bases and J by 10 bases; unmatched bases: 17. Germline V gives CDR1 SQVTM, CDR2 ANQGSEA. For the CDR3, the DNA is TGCAGCGTTCTTAATCTCTCGACAGGGCCGAGGTCACCCCTCCACTTT. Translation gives CSVLNLSTGPRSPLHF. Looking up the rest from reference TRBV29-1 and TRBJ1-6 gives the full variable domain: SAVISQKPSRDICQRGTSLTIQCQVDSQVTMMFWYRQQPGQSLTLIATANQGSEATYESGFVIDKFPISRPNLTFSTLTVSNMSPEDSSIYLCSVLNLSTGPRSPLHFGNGTRLTVT.

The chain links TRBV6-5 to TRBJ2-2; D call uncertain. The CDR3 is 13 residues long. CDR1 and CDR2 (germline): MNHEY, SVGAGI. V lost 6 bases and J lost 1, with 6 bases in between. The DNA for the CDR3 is TGTGCCAGCAGGAACAGGAACACCGGGGAGCTGTTTTTT. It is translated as CASRNRNTGELFF.

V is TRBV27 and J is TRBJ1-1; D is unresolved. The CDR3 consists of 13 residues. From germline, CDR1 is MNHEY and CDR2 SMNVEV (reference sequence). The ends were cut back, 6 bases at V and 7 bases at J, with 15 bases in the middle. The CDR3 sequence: CASRRPVGSEAFF. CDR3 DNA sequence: TGTGCCAGCAGACGCCCTGTGGGCAGTGAAGCTTTCTTT.

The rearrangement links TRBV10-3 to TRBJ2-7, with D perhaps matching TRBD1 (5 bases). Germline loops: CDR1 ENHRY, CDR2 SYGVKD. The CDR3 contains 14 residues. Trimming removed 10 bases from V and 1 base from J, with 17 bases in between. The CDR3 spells CATTGQGSSYEQYF. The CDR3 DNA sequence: TGTGCCACCACCGGGCAGGGATCTTCCTACGAGCAGTACTTC.

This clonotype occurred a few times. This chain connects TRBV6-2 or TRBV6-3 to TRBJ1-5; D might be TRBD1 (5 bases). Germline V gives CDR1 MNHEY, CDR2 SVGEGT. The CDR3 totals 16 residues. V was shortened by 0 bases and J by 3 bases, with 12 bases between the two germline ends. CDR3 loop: CASSYSSREYNQPQHF. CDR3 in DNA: TGTGCCAGCAGTTACTCGAGCAGGGAATACAATCAGCCCCAGCATTTT.

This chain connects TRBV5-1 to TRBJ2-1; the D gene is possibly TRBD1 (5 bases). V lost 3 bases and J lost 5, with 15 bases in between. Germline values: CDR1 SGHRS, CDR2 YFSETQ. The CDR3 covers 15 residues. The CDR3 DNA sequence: TGCGCCAGCAGCTCCAGGGTCGGCGGCAACAATGAGCAGTTCTTC. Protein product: CASSSRVGGNNEQFF.

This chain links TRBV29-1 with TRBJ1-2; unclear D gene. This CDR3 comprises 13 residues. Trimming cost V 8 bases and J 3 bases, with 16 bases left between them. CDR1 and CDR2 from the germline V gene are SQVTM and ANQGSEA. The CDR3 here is CSNEPIPDYGYTF. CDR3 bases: TGCAGCAATGAACCGATTCCTGACTATGGCTACACCTTC.

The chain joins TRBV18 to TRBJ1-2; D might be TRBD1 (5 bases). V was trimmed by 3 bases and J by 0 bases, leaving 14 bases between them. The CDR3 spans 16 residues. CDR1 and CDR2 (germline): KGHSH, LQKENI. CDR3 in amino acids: CASSPEGTGANYGYTF. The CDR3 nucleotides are TGTGCCAGCTCACCGGAGGGGACGGGTGCTAACTATGGCTACACCTTC.

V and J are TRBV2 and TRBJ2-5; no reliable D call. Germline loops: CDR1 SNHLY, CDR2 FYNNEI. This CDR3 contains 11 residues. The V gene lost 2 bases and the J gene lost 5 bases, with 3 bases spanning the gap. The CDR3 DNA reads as TGTGCCAGCAGTGAAACGGAGACCCAGTACTTC. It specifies CASSETETQYF.

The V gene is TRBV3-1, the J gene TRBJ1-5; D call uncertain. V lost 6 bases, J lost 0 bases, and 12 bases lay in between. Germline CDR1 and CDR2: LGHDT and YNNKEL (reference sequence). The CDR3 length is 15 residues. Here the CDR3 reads CASRLGRFSNQPQHF. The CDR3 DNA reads TGTGCCAGCAGGCTCGGACGGTTTAGCAATCAGCCCCAGCATTTT.

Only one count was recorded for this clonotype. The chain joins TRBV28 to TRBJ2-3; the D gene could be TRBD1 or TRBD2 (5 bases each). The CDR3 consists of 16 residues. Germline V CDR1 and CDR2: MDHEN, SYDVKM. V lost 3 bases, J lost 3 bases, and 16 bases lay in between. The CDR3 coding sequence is TGTGCCAGCAGTTTGGTAGTCGGGACGGGTACAGATACGCAGTATTTT. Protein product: CASSLVVGTGTDTQYF.

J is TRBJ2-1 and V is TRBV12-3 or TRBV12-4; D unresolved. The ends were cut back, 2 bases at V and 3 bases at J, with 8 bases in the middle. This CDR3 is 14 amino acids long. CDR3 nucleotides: TGTGCCAGCAGTTTATCTAGACTCTACAATGAGCAGTTCTTC. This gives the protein CASSLSRLYNEQFF.

The CDR3 sequence: CASSQPGSGNTIYF. In DNA, the CDR3 is TGTGCCAGCAGCCAGCCGGGGTCTGGAAACACCATATATTTT. This chain uses TRBV3-1 with TRBJ1-3; D call uncertain. CDR3 size: 14 residues. Deletions cut 3 bases from V and 1 base from J, with 7 bases between. Germline values: CDR1 LGHDT, CDR2 YNNKEL (reference sequence).

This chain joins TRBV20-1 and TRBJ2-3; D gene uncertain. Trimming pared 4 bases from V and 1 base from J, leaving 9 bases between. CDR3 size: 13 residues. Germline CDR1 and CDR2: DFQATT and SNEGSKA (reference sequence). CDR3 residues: CSATTTRTDTQYF. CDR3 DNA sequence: TGCAGTGCTACGACAACCCGCACAGATACGCAGTATTTT.

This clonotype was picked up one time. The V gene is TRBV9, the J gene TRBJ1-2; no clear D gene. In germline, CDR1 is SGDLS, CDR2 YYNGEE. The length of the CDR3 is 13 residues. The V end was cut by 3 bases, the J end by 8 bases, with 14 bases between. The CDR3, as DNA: TGTGCCAGCAGCGGTTCTTATTACCACGGCTACACCTTC. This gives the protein CASSGSYYHGYTF.

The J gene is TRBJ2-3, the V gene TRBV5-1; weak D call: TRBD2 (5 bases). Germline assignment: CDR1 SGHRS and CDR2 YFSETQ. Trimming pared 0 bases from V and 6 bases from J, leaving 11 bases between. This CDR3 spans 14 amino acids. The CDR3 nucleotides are TGCGCCAGCAGCTTGGGACTACCGGGGGATACGCAGTATTTT. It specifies CASSLGLPGDTQYF.

This chain's CDR3 is CASSQDEGNTGELFF. DNA of the CDR3: TGTGCCAGCAGCCAAGACGAGGGAAACACCGGGGAGCTGTTTTTT. The chain carries TRBV4-2 and TRBJ2-2, with D possibly matching TRBD2 (5 bases). Germline V gives CDR1 LGHNA, CDR2 YNFKEQ. V lost 0 bases and J lost 2, with 7 bases in between. The CDR3 loop spans 15 amino acids.

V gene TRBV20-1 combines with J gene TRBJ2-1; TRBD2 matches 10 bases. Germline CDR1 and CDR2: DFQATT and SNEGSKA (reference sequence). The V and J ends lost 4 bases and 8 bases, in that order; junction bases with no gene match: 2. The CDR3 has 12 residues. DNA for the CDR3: TGCAGTGCTACTAGCGGGGGTTATGAGCAGTTCTTC. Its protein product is CSATSGGYEQFF.

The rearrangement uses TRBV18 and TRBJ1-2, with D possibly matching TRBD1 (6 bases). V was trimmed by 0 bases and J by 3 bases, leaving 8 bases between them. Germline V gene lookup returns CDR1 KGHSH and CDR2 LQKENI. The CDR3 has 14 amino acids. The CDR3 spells CASSPPGQYYGYTF. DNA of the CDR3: TGTGCCAGCTCACCACCCGGACAGTACTATGGCTACACCTTC.